In this sample, the clone carrying this TCR beta chain turned up a few times. The data were produced by immunoSEQ multiplex PCR, yet TCRdb's version contains in-frame clones alone and is incomplete. The top ten hold less than 1.5% of the sample, which has over a million clones, around 76% seen once. These data come from a study of shared clonotypes between healthy human individuals. V lost 5 bases and J lost 5, with 11 bases in between. The V gene's germline CDR1 is SGHKS and CDR2 YYEKEE (reference sequence). This CDR3 has 14 residues. The chain uses TRBV5-5 and TRBJ1-6, with D perhaps matching TRBD1 (5 bases). This receptor was obtained from a man aged 18-30 years in good health. The source material was memory CD4+ T cells sorted from blood. Regarding subset: CD45RA-negative fraction. The CDR3: CASRRDGNNSPLHF. The DNA of the CDR3 is TGTGCCAGCAGGCGGGACGGGAATAATTCACCCCTCCACTTT.